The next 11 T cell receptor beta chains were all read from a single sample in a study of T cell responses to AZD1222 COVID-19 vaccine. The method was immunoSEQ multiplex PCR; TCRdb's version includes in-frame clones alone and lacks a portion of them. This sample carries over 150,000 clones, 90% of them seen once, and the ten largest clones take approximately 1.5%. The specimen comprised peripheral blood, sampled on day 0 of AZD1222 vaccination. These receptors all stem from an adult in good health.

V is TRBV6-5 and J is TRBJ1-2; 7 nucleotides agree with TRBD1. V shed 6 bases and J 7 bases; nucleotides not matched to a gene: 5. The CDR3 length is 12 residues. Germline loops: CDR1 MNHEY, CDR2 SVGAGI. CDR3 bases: TGTGCCAGCAGGCAGGGACAGTCTGGCTACACCTTC. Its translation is CASRQGQSGYTF.

The CDR3 is CASSLGEQGPFYNSPLHF. The CDR3 DNA sequence: TGTGCCAGCAGCTTAGGCGAACAGGGGCCATTCTATAATTCACCCCTCCACTTT. V and J are TRBV7-9 and TRBJ1-6; 7 nucleotides align to TRBD1. The V gene's germline CDR1 is SEHNR and CDR2 FQNEAQ (reference sequence). This CDR3 has 18 amino acids. Unmatched junction bases numbered 9, after V lost 1 base and J lost 3 bases.

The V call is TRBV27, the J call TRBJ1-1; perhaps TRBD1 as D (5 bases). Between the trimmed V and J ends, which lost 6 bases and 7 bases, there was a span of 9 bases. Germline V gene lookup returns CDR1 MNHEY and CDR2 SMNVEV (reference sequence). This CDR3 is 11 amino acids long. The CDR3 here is CASSQGNEAFF. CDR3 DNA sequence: TGTGCCAGCAGCCAGGGTAATGAAGCTTTCTTT.

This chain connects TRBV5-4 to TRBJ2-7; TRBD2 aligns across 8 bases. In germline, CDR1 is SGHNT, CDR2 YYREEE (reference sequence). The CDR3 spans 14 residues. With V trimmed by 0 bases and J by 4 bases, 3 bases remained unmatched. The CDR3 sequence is CASSLETGGYEQYF. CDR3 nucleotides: TGTGCCAGCAGCTTGGAGACGGGGGGGTACGAGCAGTACTTC. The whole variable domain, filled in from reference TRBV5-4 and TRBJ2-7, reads ETGVTQSPTHLIKTRGQQVTLRCSSQSGHNTVSWYQQALGQGPQFIFQYYREEENGRGNFPPRFSGLQFPNYSSELNVNALELDDSALYLCASSLETGGYEQYFGPGTRLTVT.

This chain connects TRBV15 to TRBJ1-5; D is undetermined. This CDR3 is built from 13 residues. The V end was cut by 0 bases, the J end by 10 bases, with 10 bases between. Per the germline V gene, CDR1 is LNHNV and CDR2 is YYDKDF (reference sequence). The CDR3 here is CATSREGLNPQHF. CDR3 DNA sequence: TGTGCCACCAGCAGAGAGGGGTTAAATCCCCAGCATTTT.

In DNA form, the CDR3 reads TGTGCCATCAGTGCTGAGGCTGAAGCTTTCTTT. Encoded protein: CAISAEAEAFF. The chain combines TRBV10-3 with TRBJ1-1; D gene unclear. Looked up from germline, CDR1 is ENHRY and CDR2 is SYGVKD. There are 11 residues in the CDR3. V shed 4 bases and J shed 6 bases, with 6 bases lying between them.

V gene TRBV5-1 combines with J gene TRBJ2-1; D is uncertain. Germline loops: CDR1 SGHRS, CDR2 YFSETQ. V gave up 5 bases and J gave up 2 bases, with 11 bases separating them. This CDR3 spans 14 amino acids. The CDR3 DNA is TGCGCCAGCAGTTATGAGCGCCCCTACAATGAGCAGTTCTTC. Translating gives CASSYERPYNEQFF.

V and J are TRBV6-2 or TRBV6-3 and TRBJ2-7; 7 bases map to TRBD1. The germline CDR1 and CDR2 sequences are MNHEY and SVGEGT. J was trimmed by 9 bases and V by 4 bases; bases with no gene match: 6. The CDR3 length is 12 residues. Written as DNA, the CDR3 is TGTGCCAGCAGTTCGACGAGGGGGCGGCAGTACTTC. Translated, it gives CASSSTRGRQYF.

DNA for the CDR3: TGTGCCAGCTCACCTTGGGCGACTACCGTCACCGGGGAGCTGTTTTTT. It yields the protein CASSPWATTVTGELFF. The V gene is TRBV18, the J gene TRBJ2-2; D perhaps matches TRBD2 (5 bases). The CDR3 contains 16 residues. V gave up 3 bases and J gave up 4 bases, with 15 bases separating them. Germline lookup yields CDR1 KGHSH and CDR2 LQKENI.

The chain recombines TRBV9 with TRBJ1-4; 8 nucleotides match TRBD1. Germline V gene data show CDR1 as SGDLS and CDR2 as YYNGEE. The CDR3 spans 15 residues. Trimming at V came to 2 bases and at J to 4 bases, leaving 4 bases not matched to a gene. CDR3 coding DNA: TGTGCCAGCAGCGTTCGGACAGGGATTAATGAAAAACTGTTTTTT. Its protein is CASSVRTGINEKLFF.

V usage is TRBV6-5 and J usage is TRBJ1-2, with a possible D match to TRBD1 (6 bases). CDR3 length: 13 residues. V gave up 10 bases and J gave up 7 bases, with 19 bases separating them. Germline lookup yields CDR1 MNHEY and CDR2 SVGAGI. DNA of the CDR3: TGTGCCACCCGGGTAACAGGGCCCAGTGGCTACACCTTC. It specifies CATRVTGPSGYTF.